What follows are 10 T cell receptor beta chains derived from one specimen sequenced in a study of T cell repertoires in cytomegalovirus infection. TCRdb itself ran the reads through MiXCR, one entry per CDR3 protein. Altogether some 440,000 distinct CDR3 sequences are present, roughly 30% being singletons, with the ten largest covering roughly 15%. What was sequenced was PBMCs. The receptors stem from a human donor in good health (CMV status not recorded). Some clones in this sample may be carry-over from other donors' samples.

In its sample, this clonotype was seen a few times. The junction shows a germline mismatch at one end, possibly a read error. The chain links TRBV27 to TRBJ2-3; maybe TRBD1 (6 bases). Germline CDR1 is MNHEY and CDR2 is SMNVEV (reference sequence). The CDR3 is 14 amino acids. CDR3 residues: CVSSWSAAYRVQYF. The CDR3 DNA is TGTGTCAGCAGTTGGTCAGCGGCCTACAGGGTGCAGTATTTT.

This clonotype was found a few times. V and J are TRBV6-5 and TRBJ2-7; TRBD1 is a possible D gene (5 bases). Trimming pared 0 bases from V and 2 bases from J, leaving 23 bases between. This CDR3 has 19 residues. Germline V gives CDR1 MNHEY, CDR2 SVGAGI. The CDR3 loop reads CASSYSIKPGRVETYEQYF. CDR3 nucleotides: TGTGCCAGCAGTTACTCGATCAAACCTGGCAGGGTGGAAACCTACGAGCAGTACTTC.

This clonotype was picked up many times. CDR3 amino acids: CASSLGRETGYNEQFF. CDR3 DNA: TGTGCCAGCAGCTTGGGACGGGAAACAGGCTACAATGAGCAGTTCTTC. The chain employs TRBV7-6 and TRBJ2-1; perhaps D is TRBD1 or TRBD2 (5 bases each). Trimming left V 3 bases short and J 3 bases short, with 15 bases between. There are 16 residues in the CDR3. CDR1 is SGHVS, CDR2 FNYEAQ, per germline.

The CDR3 DNA is TGTGCCAGCAGTTTATGGACGGGCTACACTGAAGCTTTCTTT. Protein product: CASSLWTGYTEAFF. The V call is TRBV28, the J call TRBJ1-1; D uncertain. The V gene's germline CDR1 is MDHEN and CDR2 SYDVKM. V lost 0 bases to trimming and J lost 3 bases, with 8 bases between them. This CDR3 has 14 residues.

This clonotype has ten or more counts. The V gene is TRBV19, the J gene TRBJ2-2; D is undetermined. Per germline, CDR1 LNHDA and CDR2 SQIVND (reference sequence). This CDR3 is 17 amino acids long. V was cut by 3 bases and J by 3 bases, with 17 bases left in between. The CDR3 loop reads CASSMVWGLAYTGELFF. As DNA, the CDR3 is TGTGCCAGTAGTATGGTCTGGGGTTTGGCTTACACCGGGGAGCTGTTTTTT.

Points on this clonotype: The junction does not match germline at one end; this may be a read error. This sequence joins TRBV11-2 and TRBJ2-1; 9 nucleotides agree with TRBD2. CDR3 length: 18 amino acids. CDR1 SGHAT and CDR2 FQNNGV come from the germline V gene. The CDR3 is CASSLVGGPSGVNNERYF. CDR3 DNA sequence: TGTGCCAGCAGCTTAGTGGGGGGCCCTAGCGGGGTAAACAATGAGCGGTACTTC.

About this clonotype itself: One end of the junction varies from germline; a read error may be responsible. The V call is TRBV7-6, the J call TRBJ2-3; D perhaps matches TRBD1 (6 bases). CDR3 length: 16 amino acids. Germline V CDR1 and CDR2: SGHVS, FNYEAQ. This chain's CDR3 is CSSSLVGQSPTDTQYF. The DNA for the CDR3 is TGTTCCAGCAGCTTAGTTGGACAGTCCCCCACAGATACGCAGTATTTT.

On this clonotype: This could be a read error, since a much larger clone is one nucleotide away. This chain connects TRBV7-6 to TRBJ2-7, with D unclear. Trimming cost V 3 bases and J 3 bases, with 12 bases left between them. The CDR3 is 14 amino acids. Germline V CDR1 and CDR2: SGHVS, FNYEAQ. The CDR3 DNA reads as TGTGCCAGCAGCTTCGGGCCACGATTCTACGAGCAGTACTTC. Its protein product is CASSFGPRFYEQYF.

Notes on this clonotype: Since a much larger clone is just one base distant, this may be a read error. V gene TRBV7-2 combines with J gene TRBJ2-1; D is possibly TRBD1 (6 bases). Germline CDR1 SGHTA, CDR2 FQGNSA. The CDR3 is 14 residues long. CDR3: CASSLLGAYKEQFF. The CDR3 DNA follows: TGTGCCAGCAGCTTACTGGGGGCCTACAAAGAGCAGTTCTTC.

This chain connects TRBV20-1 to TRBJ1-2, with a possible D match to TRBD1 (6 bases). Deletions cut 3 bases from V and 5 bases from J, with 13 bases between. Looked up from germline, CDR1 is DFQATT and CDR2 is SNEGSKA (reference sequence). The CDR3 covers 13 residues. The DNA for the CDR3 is TGCAGTGCTAGTACCGGGCAGGGGTATGGCTACACCTTC. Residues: CSASTGQGYGYTF.